The 30 T cell receptor beta chains listed next were all sequenced from one sample in a study of cytomegalovirus exposure and HLA in healthy donors. Clones were sequenced by immunoSEQ multiplex PCR, and TCRdb holds only the in-frame ones, with some missing. The profile covers roughly 250,000 clones, with almost 90% appearing a single time and 0.37% taken by the ten largest. Material for sequencing was PBMCs. Source of these receptors: a woman between 18 and 30 years old in good health and CMV-seronegative.

The CDR3 reads CAISVQGQNTEAFF. In DNA form, the CDR3 reads TGTGCCATCAGTGTACAGGGCCAGAACACTGAAGCTTTCTTT. The V and J genes are TRBV10-3 and TRBJ1-1; D possibly corresponds to TRBD1 (6 bases). V gave up 4 bases and J gave up 1 base, with 10 bases separating them. CDR1 and CDR2 from the germline V gene are ENHRY and SYGVKD. The CDR3 length is 14 residues.

The chain uses TRBV28 and TRBJ2-4; TRBD1 aligns across 8 bases. This CDR3 is built from 16 residues. Looked up from germline, CDR1 is MDHEN and CDR2 is SYDVKM. J gave up 2 bases and V 3 bases, and 6 bases lay outside the gene matches. The DNA of the CDR3 is TGTGCCAGCAGTTTTGGCGCAGGGGGCACCAAAAACATTCAGTACTTC. It specifies CASSFGAGGTKNIQYF.

This clone was counted a single time. V gene TRBV19 combines with J gene TRBJ1-5, with TRBD1 identical over 7 bases. Germline values: CDR1 LNHDA, CDR2 SQIVND (reference sequence). Trimming took 9 bases from V and 0 from J; bases not matched to a gene: 8. The CDR3 is 15 residues long. The CDR3 sequence is CASQSRTGSNQPQHF. The CDR3 DNA sequence: TGTGCCAGCCAGTCGAGGACAGGTAGCAATCAGCCCCAGCATTTT.

The chain couples TRBV9 to TRBJ1-4; no reliable D call. The length of the CDR3 is 14 residues. V lost 3 bases, J lost 4 bases, and 10 bases lay in between. Germline lookup yields CDR1 SGDLS and CDR2 YYNGEE. The CDR3 region is CASSGQSYNEKLFF. CDR3 bases: TGTGCCAGCAGCGGACAAAGCTATAATGAAAAACTGTTTTTT.

This sequence joins TRBV5-1 and TRBJ1-2, with a weak D call TRBD1 (5 bases). This CDR3 comprises 16 residues. The V end was cut by 0 bases, the J end by 3 bases, with 15 bases between. CDR1 is SGHRS and CDR2 is YFSETQ in the germline V gene. This CDR3 is CASSLVAGQEYYGYTF. The CDR3 DNA reads as TGCGCCAGCAGCTTGGTGGCAGGGCAGGAATACTATGGCTACACCTTC. Full variable domain (missing parts from reference TRBV5-1 and TRBJ1-2): KAGVTQTPRYLIKTRGQQVTLSCSPISGHRSVSWYQQTPGQGLQFLFEYFSETQRNKGNFPGRFSGRQFSNSRSEMNVSTLELGDSALYLCASSLVAGQEYYGYTFGSGTRLTVV.

The chain joins TRBV10-3 to TRBJ2-1; D might be TRBD1 (6 bases). V was trimmed by 8 bases and J by 9 bases, leaving 20 bases between them. Germline V gene lookup returns CDR1 ENHRY and CDR2 SYGVKD. The CDR3 is 14 amino acids. CDR3 nucleotide sequence: TGTGCCATCGGGGGCGGTGGGGTTGCGGGTGAGCAGTTCTTC. Its protein is CAIGGGGVAGEQFF.

V gene TRBV14 combines with J gene TRBJ2-3; a possible D gene is TRBD1 (6 bases). The length of the CDR3 is 16 residues. Deletions cut 0 bases from V and 2 bases from J, with 12 bases between. Germline lookup yields CDR1 SGHDN and CDR2 FVKESK. The CDR3 nucleotides read TGTGCCAGCAGCCAAGATTGGGGGCCACCCACAGATACGCAGTATTTT. It translates to CASSQDWGPPTDTQYF.

This chain joins TRBV5-6 and TRBJ1-4; 8 bases agree with TRBD1. CDR1 and CDR2 from the germline V gene are SGHDT and YYEEEE. The junction had 2 bases not matched to a gene; V was cut back by 3 bases and J by 4 bases. CDR3 length: 14 amino acids. CDR3 sequence reads: CASSSQGGNEKLFF. In DNA, the CDR3 is TGTGCCAGCAGCTCACAGGGGGGTAATGAAAAACTGTTTTTT.

The V and J genes are TRBV9 and TRBJ2-2, with D perhaps TRBD2 (6 bases). From germline, CDR1 is SGDLS and CDR2 YYNGEE. V was trimmed by 4 bases and J by 2 bases, leaving 15 bases between them. The CDR3 sequence is 16 residues long. The CDR3, as DNA: TGTGCCAGCAGCCTAGCCGGGACTGGCAACACCGGGGAGCTGTTTTTT. Its protein is CASSLAGTGNTGELFF.

This chain uses TRBV19 with TRBJ2-5, with D perhaps matching TRBD1 (6 bases). This CDR3 comprises 13 residues. CDR1 LNHDA and CDR2 SQIVND come from the germline V gene (reference sequence). With 5 bases removed from V and 5 bases from J, the gap between germline ends came to 12 bases. The CDR3 loop is CASSSRGSETQYF. CDR3 DNA sequence: TGTGCCAGTAGTTCAAGGGGGAGCGAGACCCAGTACTTC.

This chain uses TRBV5-1 with TRBJ2-3, with TRBD1 matching 7 bases. The V gene end was trimmed by 3 bases and the J gene end by 8 bases; junction bases not matched to a gene: 9. The CDR3 spans 14 residues. Germline values: CDR1 SGHRS, CDR2 YFSETQ. The CDR3 here is CASSSGTAAVTQYF. CDR3 bases: TGCGCCAGCAGCTCCGGGACAGCCGCCGTTACGCAGTATTTT. Using reference TRBV5-1 and TRBJ2-3 for the parts outside the CDR3, the full variable domain is KAGVTQTPRYLIKTRGQQVTLSCSPISGHRSVSWYQQTPGQGLQFLFEYFSETQRNKGNFPGRFSGRQFSNSRSEMNVSTLELGDSALYLCASSSGTAAVTQYFGPGTRLTVL.

This chain joins TRBV9 and TRBJ1-1; 7 positions agree with TRBD1. The germline CDR1 and CDR2 sequences are SGDLS and YYNGEE. With 0 bases clipped from V and 6 bases from J, the junction kept 5 bases outside the gene matches. The CDR3 runs to 14 residues. Here the CDR3 reads CASSVGTGSPEAFF. CDR3 coding DNA: TGTGCCAGCAGCGTAGGGACAGGATCGCCTGAAGCTTTCTTT. Full variable domain (missing parts from reference TRBV9 and TRBJ1-1): DSGVTQTPKHLITATGQRVTLRCSPRSGDLSVYWYQQSLDQGLQFLIQYYNGEERAKGNILERFSAQQFPDLHSELNLSSLELGDSALYFCASSVGTGSPEAFFGQGTRLTVV.

V gene TRBV30 combines with J gene TRBJ2-7; D might be TRBD1 (5 bases). V was pared by 1 base and J by 6 bases, with 13 bases between. Germline values: CDR1 GTSNPN, CDR2 SVGIG (reference sequence). The CDR3 has 13 residues. For the CDR3, the DNA is TGTGCCTGGAGTGGGGGCGACTGGGGCGAGCAGTACTTC. Encoded protein: CAWSGGDWGEQYF.

This chain joins TRBV6-6 and TRBJ2-2; possibly TRBD1 for D (6 bases). Germline loops: CDR1 MNHNY, CDR2 SVGAGI (reference sequence). The CDR3 consists of 15 residues. Trimming took off 0 bases at V and 7 bases at J, with 12 bases between the two ends. This CDR3 is CASSYSLGAGGELFF. The CDR3, as DNA: TGTGCCAGCAGTTACTCTTTGGGGGCCGGCGGGGAGCTGTTTTTT.

The CDR3 DNA is TGCGCCAGCAGCCAAGTCTACCAAACACAGGCTTCCTACAATGAGCAGTTCTTC. This translates into CASSQVYQTQASYNEQFF. The J gene is TRBJ2-1, the V gene TRBV4-3; a weak D match, TRBD1 (5 bases). The V end was cut by 1 base, the J end by 1 base, with 17 bases between. The CDR3 is 18 residues long. CDR1 and CDR2 from the germline V gene are LGHNA and YSLEER.

The gene calls are TRBV19 and TRBJ1-1, with D tentatively TRBD1 (5 bases). CDR1 and CDR2 from the germline V gene are LNHDA and SQIVND (reference sequence). The V end was cut by 2 bases, the J end by 0 bases, with 7 bases between. This CDR3 is built from 14 residues. The CDR3 coding sequence is TGTGCCAGTAGTATAACAGGAGTGAACACTGAAGCTTTCTTT. It is translated as CASSITGVNTEAFF.

This chain links TRBV27 with TRBJ2-7; unclear D gene. The V end lost 0 bases, the J end lost 7 bases, and 7 bases lay between the germline ends. CDR1 MNHEY and CDR2 SMNVEV come from the germline V gene (reference sequence). This CDR3 is 12 amino acids long. For the CDR3, the DNA is TGTGCCAGCAGTTTATCGGGCCGAGAGCAGTACTTC. Protein product: CASSLSGREQYF.

This clone occurred once. The chain joins TRBV20-1 to TRBJ2-1; 8 nucleotides align to TRBD1. This CDR3 region has 11 residues. The V gene's germline CDR1 is DFQATT and CDR2 SNEGSKA (reference sequence). The V segment lost 7 bases and the J segment 15 bases; nucleotides outside the gene matches: 11. As DNA, the CDR3 is TGCAGTGTATCCCCGGACAGGGATGCGTTCTTC. Protein sequence: CSVSPDRDAFF.

The genes are TRBV7-9 and TRBJ2-7, with D perhaps TRBD1 (6 bases). Per the germline V gene, CDR1 is SEHNR and CDR2 is FQNEAQ (reference sequence). CDR3 length: 15 residues. V gave up 1 base and J gave up 7 bases, with 17 bases separating them. The CDR3 DNA reads TGTGCCAGCAGCTTAGTAGACAGGACCTACGAGGAGCAGTACTTC. Amino acids: CASSLVDRTYEEQYF.

The chain recombines TRBV10-1 with TRBJ2-1; 9 nucleotides agree with TRBD2. CDR1 is WNHNN, CDR2 SYGVQD, per germline (reference sequence). The CDR3 is made up of 16 amino acids. Unmatched junction bases numbered 13, after V lost 4 bases and J lost 9 bases. Here the CDR3 DNA reads TGCGCCAGCAGTGTGTATCAAGGCGGGGGGGCGGTTGAGCAGTTCTTC. Protein product: CASSVYQGGGAVEQFF.

The V call is TRBV6-4, the J call TRBJ2-1; 10 positions match TRBD2. J was trimmed by 4 bases and V by 3 bases; bases with no gene match: 3. CDR3 length: 15 residues. Germline V gives CDR1 MRHNA, CDR2 SNTAGT. In nucleotides, the CDR3 is TGTGCCAGCAGTGAAGAGCGGGGGGGTTACAATGAGCAGTTCTTC. Translated: CASSEERGGYNEQFF.

This chain uses TRBV9 with TRBJ1-6; D call uncertain. The V gene lost 3 bases and the J gene lost 8 bases, with 9 bases spanning the gap. In germline, CDR1 is SGDLS, CDR2 YYNGEE. This CDR3 has 13 amino acids. In DNA, the CDR3 is TGTGCCAGCAGCGGGCAGTTGGATTCACCCCTCCACTTT. As protein: CASSGQLDSPLHF.

The genes are TRBV29-1 and TRBJ1-1; D remains ambiguous. Germline loops: CDR1 SQVTM, CDR2 ANQGSEA. The V gene lost 7 bases and the J gene lost 4 bases, with 10 bases spanning the gap. The length of the CDR3 is 11 residues. CDR3 sequence: CSANPGTEAFF. The DNA for the CDR3 is TGCAGCGCGAATCCAGGCACTGAAGCTTTCTTT.

V usage is TRBV4-1 and J usage is TRBJ1-1; the D gene is possibly TRBD1 (5 bases). The CDR3 sequence is 13 residues long. V lost 7 bases and J lost 1, with 10 bases in between. The germline gives CDR1 MGHRA, CDR2 YSYEKL. CDR3: CASMGRGNTEAFF. Written as DNA, the CDR3 is TGCGCCAGCATGGGGCGGGGGAACACTGAAGCTTTCTTT.

The chain uses TRBV6-6 and TRBJ1-3, with D perhaps TRBD1 (6 bases). Germline assignment: CDR1 MNHNY and CDR2 SVGAGI (reference sequence). This CDR3 region has 13 residues. V dropped 7 bases and J dropped 5 bases, with 12 bases sitting between them. This chain's CDR3 is CASNSDSRNTIYF. The DNA of the CDR3 is TGTGCCAGCAACTCGGACAGCAGAAACACCATATATTTT.

Regarding this clone: The junction differs from germline at one of its ends, possibly a read error. The chain uses TRBV27 and TRBJ1-6; D is unresolved. The CDR3 loop spans 14 amino acids. Germline V gene data show CDR1 as MNHEY and CDR2 as SMNVEV (reference sequence). For the CDR3, the DNA is TGTGCCAGCAGTTTGTCCCGAGGAAATTTACCCCTCCACTTT. Residues: CASSLSRGNLPLHF.

The genes are TRBV30 and TRBJ1-2; D remains unclear. Germline assignment: CDR1 GTSNPN and CDR2 SVGIG (reference sequence). The CDR3 extends over 13 amino acids. V was clipped by 1 base and J by 2 bases, with 8 bases between them. The CDR3 is CAWSGAENYGYTF. The CDR3 DNA follows: TGTGCCTGGAGTGGGGCAGAAAACTATGGCTACACCTTC.

The rearrangement joins TRBV5-4 to TRBJ2-3, with D tentatively TRBD1 (5 bases). This CDR3 is built from 13 residues. CDR1 is SGHNT, CDR2 YYREEE, per germline (reference sequence). Trimming cost V 2 bases and J 5 bases, with 9 bases left between them. CDR3 nucleotide sequence: TGTGCCAGCAGCTTTCTACAGGAAGATACGCAGTATTTT. This translates into CASSFLQEDTQYF. Filled out from reference TRBV5-4 and TRBJ2-3, the complete variable domain reads ETGVTQSPTHLIKTRGQQVTLRCSSQSGHNTVSWYQQALGQGPQFIFQYYREEENGRGNFPPRFSGLQFPNYSSELNVNALELDDSALYLCASSFLQEDTQYFGPGTRLTVL.

V is TRBV19 and J is TRBJ2-7; TRBD2 aligns across 8 bases. Germline lookup yields CDR1 LNHDA and CDR2 SQIVND (reference sequence). The CDR3 sequence is 14 residues long. V was pared by 5 bases and J by 3 bases, with 6 bases of the junction left unmatched. The CDR3 protein is CASSQRGGSYEQYV. DNA for the CDR3: TGTGCCAGTAGTCAACGGGGGGGGAGCTACGAGCAGTACGTC.

The CDR3 DNA follows: TGTGCCAGCAGCCCCCAGCTCCAGCGGGGGGATGAGACCCAGTACTTC. Translated: CASSPQLQRGDETQYF. V and J are TRBV5-6 and TRBJ2-5; 9 bases are a match to TRBD2. V lost 4 bases to trimming and J lost 5 bases; unmatched junction nucleotides: 12. Looked up from germline, CDR1 is SGHDT and CDR2 is YYEEEE. The CDR3 is made up of 16 amino acids.